This TCR beta chain came from a study of shared clonotypes between healthy human individuals. Regarding the study as a whole: It was the few donors that limited the genetic and exposure-history diversity represented. Among donors, the sharing of clonotypes was expected to be influenced by sequencing depth.

Germline CDR1 reads GTSNPN; CDR2 reads SVGIG (reference sequence). The CDR3 runs 16 residues. V lost 4 bases and J lost 7; bases outside the gene matches: 18. Of note for this clone: Antigen: not known.

Using immunoSEQ multiplex PCR, the repertoire was profiled, and TCRdb retains in-frame clones only, with some absent. The sample includes just over 2,000,000 clones, roughly 94% of them seen just once. The sequence was obtained from a young man in good health. The V gene is TRBV30, the J gene TRBJ2-7, with TRBD1 matching 8 bases. The sample was naive CD4+ T cells sorted from blood. The subset here: CD45RA+ positively selected. DNA of the CDR3: TGTGCCTGGACGTCTTATGGACAGGGCTTTGAGTGGGAGCAGTACTTC. Its protein is CAWTSYGQGFEWEQYF.